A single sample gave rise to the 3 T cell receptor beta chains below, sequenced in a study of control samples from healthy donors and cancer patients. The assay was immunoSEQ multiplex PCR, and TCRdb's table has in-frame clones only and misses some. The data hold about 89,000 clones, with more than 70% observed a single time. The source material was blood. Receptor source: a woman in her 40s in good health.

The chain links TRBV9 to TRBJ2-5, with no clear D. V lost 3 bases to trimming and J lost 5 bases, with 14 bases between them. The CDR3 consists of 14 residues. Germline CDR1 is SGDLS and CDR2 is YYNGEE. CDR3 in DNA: TGTGCCAGCAGCGAGGCCCTTCATTGCGAGACCCAGTACTTC. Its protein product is CASSEALHCETQYF.

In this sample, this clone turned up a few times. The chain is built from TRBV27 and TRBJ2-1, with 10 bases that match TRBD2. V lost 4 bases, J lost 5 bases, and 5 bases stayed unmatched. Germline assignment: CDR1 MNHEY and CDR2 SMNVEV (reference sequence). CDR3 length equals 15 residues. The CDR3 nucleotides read TGTGCCAGCAGTTCGGGACTAGCGATCGACAATGAGCAGTTCTTC. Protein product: CASSSGLAIDNEQFF.

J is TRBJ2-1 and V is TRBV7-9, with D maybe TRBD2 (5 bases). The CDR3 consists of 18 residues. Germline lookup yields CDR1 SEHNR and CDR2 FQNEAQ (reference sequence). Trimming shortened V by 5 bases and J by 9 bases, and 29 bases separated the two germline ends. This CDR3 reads CASSETPDGINKGGEQFF. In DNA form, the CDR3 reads TGTGCCAGCAGCGAAACCCCGGACGGGATTAATAAAGGTGGTGAGCAGTTCTTC.